This TCR beta chain derives from a study of low-dose radiotherapy and immunotherapy resistance in tumors. TCR amplification used 15 to 20 PCR cycles, a constant-region primer and a V-primer adapter. In vitro transcription was used to amplify the isolated mRNA. From the reads, TCRdb called clonotypes with MiXCR, one entry per CDR3 protein. The sample consists of about 52,000 distinct CDR3 sequences, approximately 31% of them appearing once. Time point described: after trial treatment. Treatment of the sample: LDRT plus nivolumab, ipilimumab, low-dose cyclophosphamide and aspirin (RACIN trial). Per the germline V gene, CDR1 is KGHDR and CDR2 is SFDVKD. V lost 9 bases and J lost 5, with 9 bases in between. This CDR3 is 12 amino acids long.

This receptor was taken from a male donor with rectosigmoid adenocarcinoma. The sequenced sample was PBMCs, obtained after low-dose radiotherapy plus immunotherapy. The genes are TRBV24-1 and TRBJ2-2, with D perhaps TRBD2 (5 bases). CDR3 amino acids: CATERETGELFF. DNA for the CDR3: TGTGCCACCGAGAGGGAGACCGGGGAGCTGTTTTTT.